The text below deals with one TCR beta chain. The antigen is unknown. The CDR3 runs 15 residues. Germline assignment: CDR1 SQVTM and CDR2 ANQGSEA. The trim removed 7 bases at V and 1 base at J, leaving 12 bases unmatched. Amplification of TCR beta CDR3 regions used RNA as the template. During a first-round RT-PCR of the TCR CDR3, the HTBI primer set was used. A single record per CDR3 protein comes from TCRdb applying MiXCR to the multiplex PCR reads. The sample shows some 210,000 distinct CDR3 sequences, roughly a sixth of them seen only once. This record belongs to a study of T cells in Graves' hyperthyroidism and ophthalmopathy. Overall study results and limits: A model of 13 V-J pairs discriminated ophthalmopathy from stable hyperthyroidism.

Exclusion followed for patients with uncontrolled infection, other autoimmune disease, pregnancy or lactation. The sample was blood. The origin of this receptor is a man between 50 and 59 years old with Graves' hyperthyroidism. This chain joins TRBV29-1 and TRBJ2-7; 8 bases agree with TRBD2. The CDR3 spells CSAGGGGRRSYEQYF. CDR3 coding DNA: TGCAGCGCCGGAGGTGGCGGGAGGAGGTCCTACGAGCAGTACTTC.